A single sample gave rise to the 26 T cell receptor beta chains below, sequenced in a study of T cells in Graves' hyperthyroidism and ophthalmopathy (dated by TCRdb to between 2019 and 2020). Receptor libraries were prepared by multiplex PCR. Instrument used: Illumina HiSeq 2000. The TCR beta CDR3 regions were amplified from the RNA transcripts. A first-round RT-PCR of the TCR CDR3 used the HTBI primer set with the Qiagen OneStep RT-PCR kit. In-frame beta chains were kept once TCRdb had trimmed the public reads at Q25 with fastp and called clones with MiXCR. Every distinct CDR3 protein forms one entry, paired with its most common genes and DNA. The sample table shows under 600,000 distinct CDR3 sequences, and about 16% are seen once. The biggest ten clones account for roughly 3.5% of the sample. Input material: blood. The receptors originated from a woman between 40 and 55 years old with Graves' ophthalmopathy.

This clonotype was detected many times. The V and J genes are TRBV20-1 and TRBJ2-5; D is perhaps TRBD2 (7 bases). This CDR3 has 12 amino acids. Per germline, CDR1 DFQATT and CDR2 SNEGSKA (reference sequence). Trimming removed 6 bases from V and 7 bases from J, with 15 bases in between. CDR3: CSAVRGGGTQYF. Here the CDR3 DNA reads TGCAGTGCCGTAAGGGGGGGCGGGACCCAGTACTTC.

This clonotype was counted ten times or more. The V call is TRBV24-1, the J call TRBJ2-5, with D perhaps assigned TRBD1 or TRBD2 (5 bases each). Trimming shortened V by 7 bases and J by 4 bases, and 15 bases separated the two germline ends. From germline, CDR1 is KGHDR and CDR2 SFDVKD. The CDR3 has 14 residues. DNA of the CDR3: TGTGCCACCAGCCCGGGGCAGGGTGGAGAGACCCAGTACTTC. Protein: CATSPGQGGETQYF.

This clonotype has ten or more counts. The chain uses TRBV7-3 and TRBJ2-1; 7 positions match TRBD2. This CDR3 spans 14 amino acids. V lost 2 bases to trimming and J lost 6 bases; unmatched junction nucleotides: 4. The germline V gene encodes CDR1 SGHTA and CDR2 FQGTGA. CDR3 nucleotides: TGTGCCAGCAGCTTAGAGGGAGGGCCCAATGAGCAGTTCTTC. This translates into CASSLEGGPNEQFF.

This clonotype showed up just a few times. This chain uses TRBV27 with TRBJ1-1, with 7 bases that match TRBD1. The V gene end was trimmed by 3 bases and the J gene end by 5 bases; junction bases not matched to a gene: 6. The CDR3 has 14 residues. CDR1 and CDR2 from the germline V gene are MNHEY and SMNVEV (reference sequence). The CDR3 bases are TGTGCCAGCAGTTTTGTCAGGGGGACTACTGAAGCTTTCTTT. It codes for CASSFVRGTTEAFF.

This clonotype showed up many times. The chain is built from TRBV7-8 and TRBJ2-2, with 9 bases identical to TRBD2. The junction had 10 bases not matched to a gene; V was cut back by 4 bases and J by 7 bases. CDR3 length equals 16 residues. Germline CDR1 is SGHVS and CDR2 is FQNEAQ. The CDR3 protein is CASSSQTSGSGGELFF. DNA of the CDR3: TGTGCCAGCAGCTCCCAAACTAGCGGGTCGGGCGGGGAGCTGTTTTTT. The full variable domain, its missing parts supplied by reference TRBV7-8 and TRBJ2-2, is GAGVSQSPRYKVAKRGQDVALRCDPISGHVSLFWYQQALGQGPEFLTYFQNEAQLDKSGLPSDRFFAERPEGSVSTLKIQRTQQEDSAVYLCASSSQTSGSGGELFFGEGSRLTVL.

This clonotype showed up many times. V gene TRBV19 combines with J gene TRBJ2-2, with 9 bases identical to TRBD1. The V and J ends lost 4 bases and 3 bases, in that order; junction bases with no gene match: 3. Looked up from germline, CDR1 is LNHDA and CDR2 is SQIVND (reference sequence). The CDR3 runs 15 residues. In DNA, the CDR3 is TGTGCCAGTAGTAAGGGACAGGGATACACCGGGGAGCTGTTTTTT. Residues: CASSKGQGYTGELFF. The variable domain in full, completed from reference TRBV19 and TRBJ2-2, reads DGGITQSPKYLFRKEGQNVTLSCEQNLNHDAMYWYRQDPGQGLRLIYYSQIVNDFQKGDIAEGYSVSREKKESFPLTVTSAQKNPTAFYLCASSKGQGYTGELFFGEGSRLTVL.

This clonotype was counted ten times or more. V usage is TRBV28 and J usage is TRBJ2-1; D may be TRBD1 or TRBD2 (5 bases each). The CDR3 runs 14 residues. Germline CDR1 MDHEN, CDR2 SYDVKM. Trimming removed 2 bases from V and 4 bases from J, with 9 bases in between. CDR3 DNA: TGTGCCAGCAGTTTAAGAGGGGTATACAATGAGCAGTTCTTC. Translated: CASSLRGVYNEQFF. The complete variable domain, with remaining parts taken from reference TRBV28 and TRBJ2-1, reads DVKVTQSSRYLVKRTGEKVFLECVQDMDHENMFWYRQDPGLGLRLIYFSYDVKMKEKGDIPEGYSVSREKKERFSLILESASTNQTSMYLCASSLRGVYNEQFFGPGTRLTVL.

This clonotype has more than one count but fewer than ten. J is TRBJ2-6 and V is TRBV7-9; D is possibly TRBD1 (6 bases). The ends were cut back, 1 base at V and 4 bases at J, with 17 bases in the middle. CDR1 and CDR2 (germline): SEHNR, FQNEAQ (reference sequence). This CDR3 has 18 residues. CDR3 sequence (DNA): TGTGCCAGCAGCTTAGTGTCCGCCGGGACATCAGGGGCCAACGTCCTGACTTTC. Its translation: CASSLVSAGTSGANVLTF. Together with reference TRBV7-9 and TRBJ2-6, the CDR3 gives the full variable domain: DTGVSQNPRHKITKRGQNVTFRCDPISEHNRLYWYRQTLGQGPEFLTYFQNEAQLEKSRLLSDRFSAERPKGSFSTLEIQRTEQGDSAMYLCASSLVSAGTSGANVLTFGAGSRLTVL.

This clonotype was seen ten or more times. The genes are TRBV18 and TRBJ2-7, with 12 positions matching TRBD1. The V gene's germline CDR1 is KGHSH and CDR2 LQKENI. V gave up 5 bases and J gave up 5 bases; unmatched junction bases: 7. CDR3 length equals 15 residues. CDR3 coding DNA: TGTGCCAGCTCAGCTCCGGGACAGGGGGCGAACGAGCAGTACTTC. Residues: CASSAPGQGANEQYF.

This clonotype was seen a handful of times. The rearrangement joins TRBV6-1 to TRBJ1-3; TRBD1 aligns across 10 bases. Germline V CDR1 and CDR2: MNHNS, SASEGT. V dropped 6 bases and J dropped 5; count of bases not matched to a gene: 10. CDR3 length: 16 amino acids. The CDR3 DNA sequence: TGTGCCAGCAGCCGCGAGGGGGACAGGGGTAGAAACACCATATATTTT. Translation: CASSREGDRGRNTIYF.

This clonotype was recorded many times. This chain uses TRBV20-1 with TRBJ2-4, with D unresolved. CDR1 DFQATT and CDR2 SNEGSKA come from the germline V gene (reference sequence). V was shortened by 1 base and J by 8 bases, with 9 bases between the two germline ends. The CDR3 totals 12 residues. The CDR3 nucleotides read TGCAGTGCTAGAGCGGGTTCTGACATTCAGTACTTC. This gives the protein CSARAGSDIQYF.

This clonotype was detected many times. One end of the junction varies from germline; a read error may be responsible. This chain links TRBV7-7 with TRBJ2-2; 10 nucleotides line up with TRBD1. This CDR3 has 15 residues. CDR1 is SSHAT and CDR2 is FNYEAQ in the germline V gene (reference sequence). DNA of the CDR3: TGTGCTAGCAGCTTAGCCGGACAGGGGGCCGGGGAGCTGTTTTTT. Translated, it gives CASSLAGQGAGELFF.

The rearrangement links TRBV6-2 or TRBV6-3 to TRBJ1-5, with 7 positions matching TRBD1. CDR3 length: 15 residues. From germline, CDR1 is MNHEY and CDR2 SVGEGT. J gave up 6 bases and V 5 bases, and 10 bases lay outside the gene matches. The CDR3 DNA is TGTGCCAGCAGTGTCGGGACAGAATCGGGTCAGCCCCAGCATTTT. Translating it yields CASSVGTESGQPQHF.

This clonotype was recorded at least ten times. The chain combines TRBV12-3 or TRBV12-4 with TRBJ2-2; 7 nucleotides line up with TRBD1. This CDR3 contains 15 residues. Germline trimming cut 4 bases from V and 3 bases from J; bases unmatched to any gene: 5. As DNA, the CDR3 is TGTGCCAGCAGTTCGACGACAGGGTACACCGGGGAGCTGTTTTTT. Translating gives CASSSTTGYTGELFF.

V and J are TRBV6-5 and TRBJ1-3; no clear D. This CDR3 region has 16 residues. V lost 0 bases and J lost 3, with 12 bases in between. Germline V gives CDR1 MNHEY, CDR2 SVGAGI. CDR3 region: CASSYSRILGGNTIYF. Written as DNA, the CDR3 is TGTGCCAGCAGTTACTCGAGGATACTGGGTGGAAACACCATATATTTT.

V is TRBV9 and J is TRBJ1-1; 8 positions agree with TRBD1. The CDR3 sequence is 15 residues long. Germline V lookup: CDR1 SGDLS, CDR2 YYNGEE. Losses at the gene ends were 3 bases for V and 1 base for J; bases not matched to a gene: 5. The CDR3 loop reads CASSARQGTNTEAFF. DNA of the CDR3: TGTGCCAGCAGCGCCCGACAGGGGACGAACACTGAAGCTTTCTTT.

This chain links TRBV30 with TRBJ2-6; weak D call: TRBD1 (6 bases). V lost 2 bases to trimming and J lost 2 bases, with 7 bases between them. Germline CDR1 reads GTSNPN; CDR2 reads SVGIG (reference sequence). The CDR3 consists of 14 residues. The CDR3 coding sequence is TGTGCCTGGAGTCCAGGGGCTGGGGCCAACGTCCTGACTTTC. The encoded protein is CAWSPGAGANVLTF. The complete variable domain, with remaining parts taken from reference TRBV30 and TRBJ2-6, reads SQTIHQWPATLVQPVGSPLSLECTVEGTSNPNLYWYRQAAGRGLQLLFYSVGIGQISSEVPQNLSASRPQDRQFILSSKKLLLSDSGFYLCAWSPGAGANVLTFGAGSRLTVL.

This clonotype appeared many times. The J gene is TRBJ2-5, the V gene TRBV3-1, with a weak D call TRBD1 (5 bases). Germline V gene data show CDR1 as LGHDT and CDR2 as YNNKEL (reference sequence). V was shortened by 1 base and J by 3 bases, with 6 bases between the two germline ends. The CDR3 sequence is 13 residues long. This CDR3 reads CASSQGTKETQYF. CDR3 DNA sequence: TGTGCCAGCAGCCAAGGGACAAAAGAGACCCAGTACTTC.

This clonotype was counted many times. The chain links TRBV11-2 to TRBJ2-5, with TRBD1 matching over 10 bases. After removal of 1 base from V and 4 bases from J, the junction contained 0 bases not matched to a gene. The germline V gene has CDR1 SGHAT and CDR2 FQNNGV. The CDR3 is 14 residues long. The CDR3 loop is CASSLGTGGETQYF. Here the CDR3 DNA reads TGTGCCAGCAGCTTAGGGACAGGGGGAGAGACCCAGTACTTC.

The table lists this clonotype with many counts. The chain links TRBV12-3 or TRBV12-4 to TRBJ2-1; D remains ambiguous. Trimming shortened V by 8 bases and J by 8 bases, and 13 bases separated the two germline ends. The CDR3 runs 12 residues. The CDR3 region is CASLRPPYEQFF. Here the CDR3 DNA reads TGTGCCAGCCTCCGGCCCCCCTATGAGCAGTTCTTC.

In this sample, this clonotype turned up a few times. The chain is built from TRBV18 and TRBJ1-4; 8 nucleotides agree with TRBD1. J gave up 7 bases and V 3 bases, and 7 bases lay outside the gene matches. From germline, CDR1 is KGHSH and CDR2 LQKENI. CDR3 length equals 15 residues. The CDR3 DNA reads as TGTGCCAGCTCACCTATGGGACAGGCTGGTGAAAAACTGTTTTTT. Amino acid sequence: CASSPMGQAGEKLFF.

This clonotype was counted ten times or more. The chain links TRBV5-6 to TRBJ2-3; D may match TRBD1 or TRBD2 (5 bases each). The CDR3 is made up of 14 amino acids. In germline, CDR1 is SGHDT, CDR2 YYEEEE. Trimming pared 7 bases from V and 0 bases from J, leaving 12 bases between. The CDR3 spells CASWGRPSTDTQYF. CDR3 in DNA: TGTGCCAGCTGGGGACGGCCTAGCACAGATACGCAGTATTTT.

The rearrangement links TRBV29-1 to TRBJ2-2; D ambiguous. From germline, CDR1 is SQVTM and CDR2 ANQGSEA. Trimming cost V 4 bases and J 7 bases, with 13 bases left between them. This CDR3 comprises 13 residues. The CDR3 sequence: CSVAPLSGGELFF. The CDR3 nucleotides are TGCAGCGTTGCCCCCCTCTCAGGCGGGGAGCTGTTTTTT.

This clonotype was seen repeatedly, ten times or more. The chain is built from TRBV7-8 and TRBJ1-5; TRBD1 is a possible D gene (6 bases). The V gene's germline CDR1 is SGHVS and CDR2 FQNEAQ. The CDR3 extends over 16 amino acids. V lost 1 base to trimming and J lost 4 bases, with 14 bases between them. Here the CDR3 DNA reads TGTGCCAGCAGCTTAGGAGACAGGATCCGGAATCAGCCCCAGCATTTT. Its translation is CASSLGDRIRNQPQHF.

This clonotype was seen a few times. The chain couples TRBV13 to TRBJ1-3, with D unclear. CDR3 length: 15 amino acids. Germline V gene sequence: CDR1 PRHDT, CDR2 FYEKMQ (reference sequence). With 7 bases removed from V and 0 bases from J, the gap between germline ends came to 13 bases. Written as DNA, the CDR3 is TGTGCCAGCAACCTCCAAGGCTCCTCTGGAAACACCATATATTTT. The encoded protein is CASNLQGSSGNTIYF.

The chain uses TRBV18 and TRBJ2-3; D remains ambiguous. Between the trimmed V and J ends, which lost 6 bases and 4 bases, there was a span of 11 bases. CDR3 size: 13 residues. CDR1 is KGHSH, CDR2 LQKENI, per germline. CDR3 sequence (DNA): TGTGCCAGCTCCCCCCCCGGTTCAGATACGCAGTATTTT. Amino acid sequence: CASSPPGSDTQYF.